Below are 23 T cell receptor beta chains sequenced from a single sample in a study of post-analysis software for immune sequencing data. Their recognized antigens are unknown. Study conclusions and caveats: The five TRBV segments detected at higher frequency in patients than in controls included TRBV5-6, TRBV5-1 and TRBV20-1.

Unique molecular identifiers featured in each of the TCR beta cDNA libraries. TCRdb re-analysed the PCR reads in MiXCR, keeping a single row per CDR3 protein. The data contain some 700,000 distinct CDR3 sequences, around 60% of them singletons. Sequences were obtained from blood. The receptors originated from a girl aged 2 to 9 with multiple sclerosis.

The chain combines TRBV29-1 with TRBJ1-2; D possibly corresponds to TRBD1 (5 bases). Germline V gives CDR1 SQVTM, CDR2 ANQGSEA. The germline V and J ends were trimmed by 4 bases and 5 bases, with 14 bases remaining between them. The CDR3 loop spans 13 amino acids. The chain's CDR3 is CSVGLTGGYGYTF. DNA of the CDR3: TGCAGCGTTGGACTCACGGGGGGGTATGGCTACACCTTC.

The chain joins TRBV5-1 to TRBJ2-1; D possibly corresponds to TRBD2 (7 bases). Trimming took off 5 bases at V and 5 bases at J, with 11 bases between the two ends. Germline CDR1 is SGHRS and CDR2 is YFSETQ. The CDR3 covers 13 residues. In DNA, the CDR3 is TGCGCCAGCAGGAGGGGGGGGAACAATGAGCAGTTCTTC. It specifies CASRRGGNNEQFF.

This clonotype was counted a few times. V usage is TRBV28 and J usage is TRBJ2-7; 9 positions agree with TRBD2. The CDR3 is 15 residues long. J lost 0 bases, V lost 6 bases, and 6 bases had no gene match. Germline V gene sequence: CDR1 MDHEN, CDR2 SYDVKM. The CDR3 loop reads CASRLGLAPSYEQYF. The CDR3 nucleotides read TGTGCCAGCAGATTGGGACTAGCTCCCTCCTACGAGCAGTACTTC.

The rearrangement links TRBV20-1 to TRBJ1-1, with no clear D. Germline-derived CDR1 and CDR2 are DFQATT and SNEGSKA (reference sequence). V lost 6 bases, J lost 4 bases, and 21 bases lay in between. The CDR3 loop spans 15 amino acids. The CDR3 region has the DNA TGCAGTGCGAACGGGGAGCTGCCATCACTCACTGAAGCTTTCTTT. Its protein is CSANGELPSLTEAFF.

The V call is TRBV7-8, the J call TRBJ2-5; 16 nucleotides match TRBD2. CDR1 SGHVS and CDR2 FQNEAQ come from the germline V gene. V was clipped by 4 bases and J by 3 bases; unmatched bases: 5. The CDR3 consists of 17 residues. In DNA form, the CDR3 reads TGTGCCAGCAGCTCCGGGACTAGCGGGGGGGCCGAAGAGACCCAGTACTTC. It encodes CASSSGTSGGAEETQYF.

The chain recombines TRBV20-1 with TRBJ2-1; D tentatively reads TRBD1 or TRBD2 (5 bases each). This CDR3 spans 16 amino acids. V lost 1 base to trimming and J lost 1 base, with 14 bases between them. The germline CDR1 and CDR2 sequences are DFQATT and SNEGSKA (reference sequence). The CDR3 DNA reads as TGCAGTGCTAGAGGCCGGGACCCGATTTCCTACAATGAGCAGTTCTTC. It yields the protein CSARGRDPISYNEQFF.

Only a few counts were recorded for this clonotype. The gene calls are TRBV11-2 and TRBJ2-7; D could derive from TRBD1 or TRBD2 (6 bases each). The CDR3 contains 14 residues. CDR1 and CDR2 (germline): SGHAT, FQNNGV. Trimming removed 5 bases at V and 3 bases at J, with 14 bases between. This chain's CDR3 is CASSRQVGGYEQYF. In DNA form, the CDR3 reads TGTGCCAGCAGCCGACAGGTGGGGGGCTACGAGCAGTACTTC.

The table lists this clonotype with a few counts. This chain joins TRBV10-3 and TRBJ2-1; 9 bases agree with TRBD2. The V gene end was trimmed by 5 bases and the J gene end by 3 bases; junction bases not matched to a gene: 5. The germline V gene encodes CDR1 ENHRY and CDR2 SYGVKD. CDR3 size: 15 residues. The CDR3 reads CAISNSGGGYNEQFF. In DNA, the CDR3 is TGTGCCATCAGTAATAGCGGGGGTGGCTACAATGAGCAGTTCTTC.

There are a few counts of this clonotype. This may arise from a read error, as a much more abundant clone is one base away. This rearrangement joins TRBV24-1 to TRBJ2-6, with D hard to call. Trimming took off 7 bases at V and 0 bases at J, with 3 bases between the two ends. CDR3 size: 13 residues. In germline, CDR1 is KGHDR, CDR2 SFDVKD. The CDR3 sequence: CATSPSGANVLTF. DNA for the CDR3: TGTGCCACCAGCCCCTCTGGGGCCAACGTCCTGACTTTC.

This clonotype turned up a few times. V gene TRBV5-1 combines with J gene TRBJ1-1; D gene uncertain. This CDR3 is 14 amino acids long. Germline CDR1 reads SGHRS; CDR2 reads YFSETQ. V was clipped by 5 bases and J by 1 base, with 12 bases between them. Here the CDR3 DNA reads TGCGCCAGCAGGGATCGGGCCGGGAACACTGAAGCTTTCTTT. Translating it yields CASRDRAGNTEAFF.

This chain uses TRBV5-1 with TRBJ1-2; D unresolved. V was clipped by 2 bases and J by 8 bases, with 13 bases between them. The CDR3 sequence is 13 residues long. Looked up from germline, CDR1 is SGHRS and CDR2 is YFSETQ. In DNA, the CDR3 is TGCGCCAGCAGCTTAACGGACGGAGGGGGCTACACCTTC. Translation gives CASSLTDGGGYTF. Together with reference TRBV5-1 and TRBJ1-2, the CDR3 gives the full variable domain: KAGVTQTPRYLIKTRGQQVTLSCSPISGHRSVSWYQQTPGQGLQFLFEYFSETQRNKGNFPGRFSGRQFSNSRSEMNVSTLELGDSALYLCASSLTDGGGYTFGSGTRLTVV.

The CDR3 is CASRQGPTEAFF. The CDR3 bases are TGTGCCAGCAGACAGGGTCCCACTGAAGCTTTCTTT. The chain has TRBV2 and TRBJ1-1, with D possibly being TRBD1 (6 bases). This CDR3 contains 12 residues. V gave up 6 bases and J gave up 4 bases, with 9 bases separating them. The V gene's germline CDR1 is SNHLY and CDR2 FYNNEI.

The CDR3 loop reads CSARRPPSGRVHNEQFF. DNA for the CDR3: TGCAGTGCTAGACGACCCCCAAGCGGGAGGGTCCACAATGAGCAGTTCTTC. The V and J genes are TRBV20-1 and TRBJ2-1; TRBD2 matches at 10 bases. J gave up 5 bases and V 2 bases, and 12 bases lay outside the gene matches. CDR3 length equals 17 residues. Germline values: CDR1 DFQATT, CDR2 SNEGSKA (reference sequence).

The chain employs TRBV6-5 and TRBJ2-1; 7 nucleotides agree with TRBD1. The junction had 11 bases not matched to a gene; V was cut back by 5 bases and J by 10 bases. This CDR3 has 14 amino acids. Per germline, CDR1 MNHEY and CDR2 SVGAGI. The CDR3 loop reads CASSPINRGAEQFF. The CDR3, as DNA: TGTGCCAGCAGTCCAATCAACAGGGGAGCCGAGCAGTTCTTC.

V usage is TRBV29-1 and J usage is TRBJ2-1; D might be TRBD1 (6 bases). This CDR3 is 16 amino acids long. V lost 4 bases and J 4 bases, leaving 20 bases between the germline ends. CDR1 is SQVTM and CDR2 is ANQGSEA in the germline V gene. CDR3 protein: CSVAQHRQVQYNEQFF. The CDR3 coding sequence is TGCAGCGTTGCCCAACATCGACAGGTCCAGTACAATGAGCAGTTCTTC.

Comment on this clonotype: The junction shows a germline mismatch at one end, possibly a read error. The chain links TRBV27 to TRBJ2-1, with 7 positions matching TRBD1. Germline V gene data show CDR1 as MNHEY and CDR2 as SMNVEV (reference sequence). The CDR3 contains 16 residues. The CDR3 DNA sequence: TGTGCCAGCAGCTACCACCGGGACAGTGCCTACAATGAGCGGTTCTTC. Translation: CASSYHRDSAYNERFF.

This clonotype has a handful of counts. The chain uses TRBV5-4 and TRBJ2-4; D gene uncertain. The last part of the DNA fits TRBJ2-7 better; the J call may be wrong. Germline CDR1 and CDR2: SGHNT and YYREEE (reference sequence). The length of the CDR3 is 16 residues. CDR3 in DNA: TGTGCCAGCAGCTTGGGGCAGGCCCTTTGGATCCGCGAGCAGTACTTC. It specifies CASSLGQALWIREQYF.

In this sample, this clonotype turned up a few times. This chain links TRBV6-5 with TRBJ2-1, with no clear D. V lost 3 bases and J 7 bases, leaving 13 bases between the germline ends. Germline V gene data show CDR1 as MNHEY and CDR2 as SVGAGI. This CDR3 region has 14 residues. The CDR3 DNA sequence: TGTGCCAGCAGTTATCGGTCTCTAGGGAATGAGCAGTTCTTC. Amino acids: CASSYRSLGNEQFF.

V gene TRBV29-1 combines with J gene TRBJ2-3, with TRBD2 identical over 11 bases. V lost 4 bases and J lost 4; bases outside the gene matches: 1. The CDR3 runs 13 residues. Per the germline V gene, CDR1 is SQVTM and CDR2 is ANQGSEA. CDR3 region: CSVATSGADTQYF. The CDR3 DNA reads as TGCAGCGTTGCGACTAGCGGGGCAGATACGCAGTATTTT.

This clonotype came up a few times. This sequence joins TRBV9 and TRBJ1-2; D is uncertain. The V end lost 3 bases, the J end lost 7 bases, and 13 bases lay between the germline ends. This CDR3 has 13 residues. The germline V gene encodes CDR1 SGDLS and CDR2 YYNGEE. CDR3 protein: CASSGRDRVGYTF. The CDR3 DNA follows: TGTGCCAGCAGCGGCCGGGATCGGGTTGGCTACACCTTC.

This chain joins TRBV20-1 and TRBJ1-2; D is ambiguous. Trimming took off 6 bases at V and 8 bases at J, with 16 bases between the two ends. This CDR3 is 12 amino acids long. Per germline, CDR1 DFQATT and CDR2 SNEGSKA (reference sequence). The CDR3 region is CSAPGRGGGYTF. For the CDR3, the DNA is TGCAGTGCACCTGGACGGGGTGGAGGCTACACCTTC.

The chain uses TRBV6-1 and TRBJ2-7; D gene unclear. CDR3 length equals 11 residues. V was cut by 7 bases and J by 0 bases, with 4 bases left in between. Germline loops: CDR1 MNHNS, CDR2 SASEGT. The CDR3 bases are TGTGCCAGCACACGCTCCTACGAGCAGTACTTC. This sequence encodes CASTRSYEQYF.

The chain is built from TRBV20-1 and TRBJ2-5; the match to TRBD1 covers 9 bases. Trimming cost V 3 bases and J 3 bases; bases outside gene matches: 8. This CDR3 has 15 residues. The V gene's germline CDR1 is DFQATT and CDR2 SNEGSKA (reference sequence). The chain's CDR3 is CSARGGDRVKETQYF. CDR3 bases: TGCAGTGCTAGGGGGGGGGACAGGGTGAAAGAGACCCAGTACTTC.